The rows below give T cell receptor beta chains drawn from one sample of a study of blood T cell repertoires in COVID-19. The method was immunoSEQ multiplex PCR; TCRdb's version includes in-frame clones alone and lacks a portion of them. The table shows 150,000 or so clones, with roughly 90% occurring only once. Input material: peripheral blood. The receptors were gathered from a man aged 50 to 60 with acute or convalescent COVID-19. The CDR3 runs from the conserved cysteine through the conserved F or W. The D gene is left open where the match is weak. Clone size is stated in some rows and not others, as once, few, many or a class when expanded.

J gene	V gene	clone size	D gene	CDR3 DNA	CDR3 protein
TRBJ1-5	TRBV25-1	few	-	TGTGCCAGCAGTGCCGGGAATCAGCCCCAGCATTTT	CASSAGNQPQHF
TRBJ2-1	TRBV28	-	-	TGTGCCAGCAGCCTGGGACTTGCCTACAATGAGCAGTTCTTC	CASSLGLAYNEQFF
TRBJ2-5	TRBV24-1	-	-	TGTGCCACCAGTCCGGGTCACCAAGAGACCCAGTACTTC	CATSPGHQETQYF
TRBJ1-1	TRBV7-9	few	-	TGTGCCAGCAGCTTAAAGGGTGGGAGGGGCACTGAAGCTTTCTTT	CASSLKGGRGTEAFF
TRBJ1-3	TRBV7-8	-	-	TGTGCCAGCAGCTTAAGTGCTACCTCTGGAAACACCATATATTTT	CASSLSATSGNTIYF
TRBJ2-5	TRBV11-1	-	-	TGTGCCAGCAGCTTACGGGGGACTCCGGTTCGGGAGACCCAGTACTTC	CASSLRGTPVRETQYF
TRBJ2-6	TRBV28	-	-	TGTGCCAGCCTCCAGGGGTTCCGTTCTGGGGCCAACGTCCTGACTTTC	CASLQGFRSGANVLTF
TRBJ1-2	TRBV19	few	-	TGTGCCAGTAGTATGAAGAGATCTAACTATGGCTACACCTTC	CASSMKRSNYGYTF
TRBJ1-2	TRBV12-3/TRBV12-4	-	TRBD1	TGTGCCAGCAGTCCACAGGGGAACTATGGCTACACCTTC	CASSPQGNYGYTF
TRBJ2-1	TRBV29-1	-	TRBD2	TGCAGCGCCCGGACTAGCGGGAGGGGTGGTGAGCAGTTCTTC	CSARTSGRGGEQFF
TRBJ1-4	TRBV28	once	-	TGTGCCAGCAGCCCTTACCAGACAGAGGAAAAACTGTTTTTT	CASSPYQTEEKLFF
TRBJ2-1	TRBV6-1	-	-	TGTGCCAGCAGTGAAGCCGGGACAAAGGAGTTCTTC	CASSEAGTKEFF
TRBJ1-6	TRBV9	once	-	TGTGCCAGCAGCGTGGGGCAGGTTAATTCACCCCTCCACTTT	CASSVGQVNSPLHF
TRBJ2-5	TRBV10-2	once	-	TGCGCCAGCAGGGCCAGAGGGGGAAAGGAGACCCAGTACTTC	CASRARGGKETQYF
TRBJ2-6	TRBV9	-	TRBD1	TGTGCCAGCAGCTTCCGGGACAGGGTCTCTGGGGCCAACGTCCTGACTTTC	CASSFRDRVSGANVLTF
TRBJ1-6	TRBV20-1	-	TRBD1	TGCAGTGCTAGTCGACAGGGCGGGAATTCACCCCTCCACTTT	CSASRQGGNSPLHF
TRBJ2-3	TRBV9	-	-	TGTGCCAGCAGCGCCCCCGGAGCTGCGGAATATTATACGCAGTATTTT	CASSAPGAAEYYTQYF
TRBJ1-6	TRBV19	-	-	TGTACCAGTAGTACCGACAGGAGCGGGGCACCCCTCCACTTT	CTSSTDRSGAPLHF
TRBJ2-2	TRBV4-3	few	TRBD1	TGCGCCAGCAGCCAAGTTTGGACAGGGTCTATGGACACCGGGGAGCTGTTTTTT	CASSQVWTGSMDTGELFF
TRBJ1-2	TRBV2	-	TRBD1	TGTGCCAGCAGTGAGCGTCAGGGGGCCGGGTATGGCTACACCTTC	CASSERQGAGYGYTF
TRBJ2-5	TRBV5-5	-	TRBD1	TGTGCCAGCAGCTCGTCCCCGGGACAGTTCCTAGAGACCCAGTACTTC	CASSSSPGQFLETQYF
TRBJ2-7	TRBV19	-	-	TGTGCCAGTAGTATGGGAGACGGAGCCATGGGGTACGAGCAGTACTTC	CASSMGDGAMGYEQYF
TRBJ1-1	TRBV7-9	once	TRBD1	TGTGCCAGCAGCTTAGGGGCAGGGGGTAACACTGAAGCTTTCTTT	CASSLGAGGNTEAFF
TRBJ1-1	TRBV6-4	-	-	TGTGCCAGGCCCGGGGGTGGCACTGAAGCTTTCTTT	CARPGGGTEAFF
TRBJ1-1	TRBV4-1	-	-	TGCGCCAGCAGCCAGGCAGGAGTGAAGCGGGGTACTGAAGCTTTCTTT	CASSQAGVKRGTEAFF
TRBJ1-2	TRBV18	-	-	TGTGCCAGCTCACCACCGGGACAAACGGTCTATGGCTACACCTTC	CASSPPGQTVYGYTF
TRBJ2-2	TRBV4-2	-	-	TGTGCCAGCAGCCAAGAGACAGCGTTGAACACCGGGGAGCTGTTTTTT	CASSQETALNTGELFF
TRBJ2-1	TRBV28	-	TRBD2	TGTGCCAGCAGTTTAAGGGGGTCGGTAGCGGGAGGGCCCTACAATGAGCAGTTCTTC	CASSLRGSVAGGPYNEQFF
TRBJ1-1	TRBV11-2	-	-	TGTGCCAGCAGTGCTGAGGGCCGAGGAGTAGGGACTGAAGCTTTCTTT	CASSAEGRGVGTEAFF
TRBJ2-3	TRBV20-1	-	TRBD2	TGCAGTGCTAGTACCACGGGGGGGCCGACAGATACGCAGTATTTT	CSASTTGGPTDTQYF
TRBJ2-3	TRBV28	-	TRBD2	TGTGCCAGCAGTTTATTAGGAGCGGGGGAGGGAGATACGCAGTATTTT	CASSLLGAGEGDTQYF
TRBJ1-2	TRBV10-3	-	-	TGTGCCATCAGTGCAGGGTTGGGTGGCTACACCTTC	CAISAGLGGYTF
TRBJ2-3	TRBV5-1	-	-	TGCGCCAGCAGCCTGGGCCAGATGTATAGCACAGATACGCAGTATTTT	CASSLGQMYSTDTQYF
TRBJ2-1	TRBV6-5	-	TRBD1	TGTGCCAGCAGTAGGGACAGGGGAATCTACAATGAGCAGTTCTTC	CASSRDRGIYNEQFF
TRBJ2-2	TRBV27	-	-	TGTGCCAGCCTAAAGGGGACCGGGGAGCTGTTTTTT	CASLKGTGELFF
TRBJ2-2	TRBV7-7	-	TRBD2	TGTGCCAGCAGCAGACTAGCGGGACCCGGGGAGCTGTTTTTT	CASSRLAGPGELFF
TRBJ1-3	TRBV3-1/TRBV3-2	-	TRBD1	TGTGTCAGCAGTCCGGGACAGGGCCGACACACCATATATTTT	CVSSPGQGRHTIYF
TRBJ1-5	TRBV6-5	few	-	TGTGCCAGCACCCAACAGGGACGCAATCAGCCCCAGCATTTT	CASTQQGRNQPQHF